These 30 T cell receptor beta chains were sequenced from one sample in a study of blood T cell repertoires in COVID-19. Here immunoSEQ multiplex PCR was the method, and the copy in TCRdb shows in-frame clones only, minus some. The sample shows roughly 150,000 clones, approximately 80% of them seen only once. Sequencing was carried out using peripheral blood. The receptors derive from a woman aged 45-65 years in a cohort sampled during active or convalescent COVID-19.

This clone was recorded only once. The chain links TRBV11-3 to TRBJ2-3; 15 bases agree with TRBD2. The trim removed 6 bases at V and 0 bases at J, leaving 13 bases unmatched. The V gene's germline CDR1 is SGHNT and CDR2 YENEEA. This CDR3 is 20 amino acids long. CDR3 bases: TGTGCCAGCAGTCCGGGGACGGGGACTAGCGGGGGGACTAGCACAGATACGCAGTATTTT. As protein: CASSPGTGTSGGTSTDTQYF.

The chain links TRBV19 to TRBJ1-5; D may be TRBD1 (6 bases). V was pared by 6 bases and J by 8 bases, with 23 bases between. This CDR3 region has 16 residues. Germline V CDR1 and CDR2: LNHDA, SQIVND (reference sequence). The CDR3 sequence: CASSALLAGAREPQHF. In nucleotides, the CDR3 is TGTGCCAGTAGCGCCCTCCTTGCGGGGGCGCGGGAGCCCCAGCATTTT. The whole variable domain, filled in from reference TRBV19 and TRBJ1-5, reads DGGITQSPKYLFRKEGQNVTLSCEQNLNHDAMYWYRQDPGQGLRLIYYSQIVNDFQKGDIAEGYSVSREKKESFPLTVTSAQKNPTAFYLCASSALLAGAREPQHFGDGTRLSIL.

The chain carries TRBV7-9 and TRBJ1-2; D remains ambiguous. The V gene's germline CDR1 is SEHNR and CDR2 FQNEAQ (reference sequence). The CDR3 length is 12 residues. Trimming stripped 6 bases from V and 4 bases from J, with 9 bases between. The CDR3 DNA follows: TGTGCCAGCAGTTACCAGTTCTATGGCTACACCTTC. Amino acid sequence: CASSYQFYGYTF.

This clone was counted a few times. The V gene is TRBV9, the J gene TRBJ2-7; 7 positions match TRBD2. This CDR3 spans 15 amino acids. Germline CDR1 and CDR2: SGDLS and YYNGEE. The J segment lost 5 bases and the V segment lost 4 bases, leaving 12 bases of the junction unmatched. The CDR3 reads CASSRSLWGGDEQYF. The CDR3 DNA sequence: TGTGCCAGCAGCCGTTCTCTTTGGGGGGGAGACGAGCAGTACTTC.

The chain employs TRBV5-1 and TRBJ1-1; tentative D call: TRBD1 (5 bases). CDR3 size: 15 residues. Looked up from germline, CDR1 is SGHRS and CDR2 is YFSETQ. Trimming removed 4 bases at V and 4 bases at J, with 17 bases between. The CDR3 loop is CASSIGGGPGTEAFF. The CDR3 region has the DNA TGCGCCAGCAGCATCGGGGGAGGGCCGGGCACTGAAGCTTTCTTT. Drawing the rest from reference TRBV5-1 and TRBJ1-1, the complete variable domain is KAGVTQTPRYLIKTRGQQVTLSCSPISGHRSVSWYQQTPGQGLQFLFEYFSETQRNKGNFPGRFSGRQFSNSRSEMNVSTLELGDSALYLCASSIGGGPGTEAFFGQGTRLTVV.

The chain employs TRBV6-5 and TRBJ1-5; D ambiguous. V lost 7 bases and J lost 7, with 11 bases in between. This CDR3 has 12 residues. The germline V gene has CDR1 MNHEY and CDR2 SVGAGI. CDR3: CASNDSKQPQHF. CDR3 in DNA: TGTGCCAGCAACGACTCCAAACAGCCCCAGCATTTT.

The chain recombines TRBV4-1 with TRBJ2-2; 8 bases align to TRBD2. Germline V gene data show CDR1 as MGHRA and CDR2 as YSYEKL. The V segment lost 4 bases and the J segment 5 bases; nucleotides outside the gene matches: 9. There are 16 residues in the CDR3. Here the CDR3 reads CASSLMAGGDTGELFF. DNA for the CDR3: TGCGCCAGCAGCCTGATGGCGGGGGGCGATACCGGGGAGCTGTTTTTT.

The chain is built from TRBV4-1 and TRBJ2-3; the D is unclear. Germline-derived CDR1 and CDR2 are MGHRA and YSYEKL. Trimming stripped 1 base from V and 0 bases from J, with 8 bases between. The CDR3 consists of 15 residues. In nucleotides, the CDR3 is TGCGCCAGCAGCCAAGTCCCGAGCAGCACAGATACGCAGTATTTT. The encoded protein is CASSQVPSSTDTQYF.

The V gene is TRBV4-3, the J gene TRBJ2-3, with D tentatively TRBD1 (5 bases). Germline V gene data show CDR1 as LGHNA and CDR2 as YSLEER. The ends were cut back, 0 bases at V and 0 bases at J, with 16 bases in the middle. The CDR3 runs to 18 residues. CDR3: CASSQDNSPAGSTDTQYF. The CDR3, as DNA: TGCGCCAGCAGCCAAGATAATTCTCCTGCAGGGAGCACAGATACGCAGTATTTT.

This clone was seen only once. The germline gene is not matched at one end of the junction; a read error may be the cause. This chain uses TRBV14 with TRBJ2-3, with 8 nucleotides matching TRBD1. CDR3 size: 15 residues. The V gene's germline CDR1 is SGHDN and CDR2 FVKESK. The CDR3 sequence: CASSEDRGRTDTQYF. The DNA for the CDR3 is TGTGCCAGCAGCGAAGACAGGGGTAGGACAGATACGCAGTATTTT.

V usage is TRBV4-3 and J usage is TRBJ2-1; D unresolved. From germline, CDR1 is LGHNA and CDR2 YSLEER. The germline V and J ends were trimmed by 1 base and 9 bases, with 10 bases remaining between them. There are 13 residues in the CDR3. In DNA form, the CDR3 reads TGCGCCAGCAGCCAAGGCCGGTCTGTTGAGCAGTTCTTC. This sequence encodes CASSQGRSVEQFF.

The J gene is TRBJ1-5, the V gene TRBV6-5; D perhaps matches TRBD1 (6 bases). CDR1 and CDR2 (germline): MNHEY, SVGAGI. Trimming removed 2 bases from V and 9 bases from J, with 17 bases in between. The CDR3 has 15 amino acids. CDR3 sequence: CASSYEGVKARPQHF. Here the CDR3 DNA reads TGTGCCAGCAGTTACGAGGGGGTAAAAGCTAGGCCCCAGCATTTT.

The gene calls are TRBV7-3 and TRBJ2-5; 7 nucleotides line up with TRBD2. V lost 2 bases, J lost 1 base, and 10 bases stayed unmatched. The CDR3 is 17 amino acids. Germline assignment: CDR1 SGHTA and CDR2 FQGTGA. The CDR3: CASSLEGRGSFQETQYF. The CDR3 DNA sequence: TGTGCCAGCAGCTTAGAGGGGAGGGGAAGCTTCCAAGAGACCCAGTACTTC.

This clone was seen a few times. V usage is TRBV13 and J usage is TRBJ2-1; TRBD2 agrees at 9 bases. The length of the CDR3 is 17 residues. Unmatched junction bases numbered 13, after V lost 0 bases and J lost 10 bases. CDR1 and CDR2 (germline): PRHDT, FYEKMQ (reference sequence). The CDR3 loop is CASSLGRSAGGILEQFF. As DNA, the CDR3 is TGTGCCAGCAGCTTAGGTCGATCCGCGGGGGGGATTCTCGAGCAGTTCTTC.

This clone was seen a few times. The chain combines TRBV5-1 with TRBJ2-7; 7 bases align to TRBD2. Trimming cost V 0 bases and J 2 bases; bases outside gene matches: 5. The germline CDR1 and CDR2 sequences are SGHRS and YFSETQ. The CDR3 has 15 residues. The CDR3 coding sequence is TGCGCCAGCAGCTTGGATGCTGCGGGGGCCTACGAGCAGTACTTC. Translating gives CASSLDAAGAYEQYF.

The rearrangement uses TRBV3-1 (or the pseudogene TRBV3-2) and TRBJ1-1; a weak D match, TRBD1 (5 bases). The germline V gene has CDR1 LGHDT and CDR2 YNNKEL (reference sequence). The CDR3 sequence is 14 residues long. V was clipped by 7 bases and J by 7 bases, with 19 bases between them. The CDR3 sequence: CASKQTRDGGEAFF. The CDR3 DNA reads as TGTGCCAGCAAACAAACCCGGGACGGGGGTGAAGCTTTCTTT.

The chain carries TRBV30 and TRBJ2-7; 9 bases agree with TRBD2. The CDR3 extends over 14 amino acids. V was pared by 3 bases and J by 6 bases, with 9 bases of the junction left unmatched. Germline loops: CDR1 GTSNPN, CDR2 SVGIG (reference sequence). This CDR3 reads CAWSPGLASGEQYF. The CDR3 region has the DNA TGTGCCTGGAGCCCGGGACTAGCATCTGGCGAGCAGTACTTC.

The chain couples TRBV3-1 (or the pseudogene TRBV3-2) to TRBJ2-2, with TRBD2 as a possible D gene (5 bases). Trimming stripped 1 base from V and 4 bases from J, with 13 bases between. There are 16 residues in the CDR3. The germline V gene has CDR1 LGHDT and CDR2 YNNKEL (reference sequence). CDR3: CASSQAGGRVTGELFF. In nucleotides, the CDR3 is TGTGCCAGCAGCCAAGCTGGAGGCAGAGTCACCGGGGAGCTGTTTTTT.

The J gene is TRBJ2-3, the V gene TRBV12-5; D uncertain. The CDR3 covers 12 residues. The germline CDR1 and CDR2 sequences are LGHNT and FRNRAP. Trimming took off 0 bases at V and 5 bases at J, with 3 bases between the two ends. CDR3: CASGLVRDTQYF. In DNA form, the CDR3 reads TGTGCTAGTGGTTTGGTTAGAGATACGCAGTATTTT.

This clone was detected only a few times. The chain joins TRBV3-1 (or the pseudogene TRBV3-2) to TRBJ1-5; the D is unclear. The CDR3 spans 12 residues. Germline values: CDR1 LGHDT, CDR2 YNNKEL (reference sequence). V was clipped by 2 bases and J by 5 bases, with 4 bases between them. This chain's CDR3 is CASSQTDQPQHF. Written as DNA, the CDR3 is TGTGCCAGCAGCCAAACGGATCAGCCCCAGCATTTT.

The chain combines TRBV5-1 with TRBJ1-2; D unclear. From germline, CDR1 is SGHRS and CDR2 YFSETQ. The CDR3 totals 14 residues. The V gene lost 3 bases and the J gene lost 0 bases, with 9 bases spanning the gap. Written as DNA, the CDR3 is TGCGCCAGCAGCTCAAGGGAGTCTAACTATGGCTACACCTTC. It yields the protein CASSSRESNYGYTF.

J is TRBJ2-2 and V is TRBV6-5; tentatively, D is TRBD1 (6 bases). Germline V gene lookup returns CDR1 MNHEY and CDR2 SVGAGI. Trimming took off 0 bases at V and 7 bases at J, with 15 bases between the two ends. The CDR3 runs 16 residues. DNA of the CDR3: TGTGCCAGCAGTTACTCGTCTTGGGGGCTCGGCGGGGAGCTGTTTTTT. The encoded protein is CASSYSSWGLGGELFF.

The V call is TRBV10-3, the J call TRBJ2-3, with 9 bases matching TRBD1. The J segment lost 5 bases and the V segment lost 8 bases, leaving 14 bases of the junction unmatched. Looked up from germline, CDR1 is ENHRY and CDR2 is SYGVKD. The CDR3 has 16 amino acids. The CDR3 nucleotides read TGTGCCATCCGGGACAGGGACCGGGGCACCCAAGATACGCAGTATTTT. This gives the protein CAIRDRDRGTQDTQYF.

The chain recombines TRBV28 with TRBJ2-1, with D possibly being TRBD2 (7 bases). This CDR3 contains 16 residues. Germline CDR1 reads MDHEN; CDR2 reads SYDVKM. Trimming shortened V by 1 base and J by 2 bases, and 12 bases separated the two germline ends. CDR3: CASSLSPGGPYNEQFF. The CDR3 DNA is TGTGCCAGCAGTTTATCCCCCGGGGGGCCCTACAATGAGCAGTTCTTC. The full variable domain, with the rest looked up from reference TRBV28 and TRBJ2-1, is DVKVTQSSRYLVKRTGEKVFLECVQDMDHENMFWYRQDPGLGLRLIYFSYDVKMKEKGDIPEGYSVSREKKERFSLILESASTNQTSMYLCASSLSPGGPYNEQFFGPGTRLTVL.

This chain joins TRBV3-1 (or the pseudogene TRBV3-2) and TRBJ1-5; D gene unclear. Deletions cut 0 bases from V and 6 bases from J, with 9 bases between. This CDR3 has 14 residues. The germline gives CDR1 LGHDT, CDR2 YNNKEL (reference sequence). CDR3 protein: CASSQDQIGQPQHF. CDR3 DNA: TGTGCCAGCAGCCAAGATCAGATTGGTCAGCCCCAGCATTTT.

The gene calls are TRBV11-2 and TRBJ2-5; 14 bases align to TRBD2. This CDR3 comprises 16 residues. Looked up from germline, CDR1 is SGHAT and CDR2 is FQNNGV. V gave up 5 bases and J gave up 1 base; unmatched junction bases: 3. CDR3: CASSTGTSGGQETQYF. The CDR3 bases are TGTGCCAGCAGCACAGGGACTAGCGGGGGCCAAGAGACCCAGTACTTC. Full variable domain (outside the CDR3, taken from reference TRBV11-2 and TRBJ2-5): EAGVAQSPRYKIIEKRQSVAFWCNPISGHATLYWYQQILGQGPKLLIQFQNNGVVDDSQLPKDRFSAERLKGVDSTLKIQPAKLEDSAVYLCASSTGTSGGQETQYFGPGTRLLVL.

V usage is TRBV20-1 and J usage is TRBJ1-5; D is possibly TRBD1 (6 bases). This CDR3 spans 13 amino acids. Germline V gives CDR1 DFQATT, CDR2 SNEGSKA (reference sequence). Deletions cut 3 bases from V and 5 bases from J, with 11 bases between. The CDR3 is CSASNRDDQPQHF. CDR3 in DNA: TGCAGTGCTAGTAACAGGGACGATCAGCCCCAGCATTTT.

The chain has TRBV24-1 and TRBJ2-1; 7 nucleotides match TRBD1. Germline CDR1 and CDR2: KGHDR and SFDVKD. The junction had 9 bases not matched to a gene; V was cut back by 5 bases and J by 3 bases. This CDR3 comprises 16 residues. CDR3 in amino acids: CATSVTGEADYNEQFF. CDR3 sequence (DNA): TGTGCCACCAGTGTAACAGGGGAAGCCGACTACAATGAGCAGTTCTTC.

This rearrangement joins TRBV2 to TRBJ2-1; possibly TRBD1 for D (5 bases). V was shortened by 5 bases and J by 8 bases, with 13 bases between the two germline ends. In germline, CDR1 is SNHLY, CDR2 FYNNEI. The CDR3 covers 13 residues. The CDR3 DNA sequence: TGTGCCAGCAGTACAGGTTCCGTGGATGAGCAGTTCTTC. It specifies CASSTGSVDEQFF.

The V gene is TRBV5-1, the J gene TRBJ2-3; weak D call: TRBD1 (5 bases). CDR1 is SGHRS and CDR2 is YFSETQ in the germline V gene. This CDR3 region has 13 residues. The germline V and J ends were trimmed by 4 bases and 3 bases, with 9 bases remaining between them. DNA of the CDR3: TGCGCCAGCAGCCTTGACAGAACAGATACGCAGTATTTT. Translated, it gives CASSLDRTDTQYF. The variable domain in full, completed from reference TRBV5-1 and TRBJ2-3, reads KAGVTQTPRYLIKTRGQQVTLSCSPISGHRSVSWYQQTPGQGLQFLFEYFSETQRNKGNFPGRFSGRQFSNSRSEMNVSTLELGDSALYLCASSLDRTDTQYFGPGTRLTVL.